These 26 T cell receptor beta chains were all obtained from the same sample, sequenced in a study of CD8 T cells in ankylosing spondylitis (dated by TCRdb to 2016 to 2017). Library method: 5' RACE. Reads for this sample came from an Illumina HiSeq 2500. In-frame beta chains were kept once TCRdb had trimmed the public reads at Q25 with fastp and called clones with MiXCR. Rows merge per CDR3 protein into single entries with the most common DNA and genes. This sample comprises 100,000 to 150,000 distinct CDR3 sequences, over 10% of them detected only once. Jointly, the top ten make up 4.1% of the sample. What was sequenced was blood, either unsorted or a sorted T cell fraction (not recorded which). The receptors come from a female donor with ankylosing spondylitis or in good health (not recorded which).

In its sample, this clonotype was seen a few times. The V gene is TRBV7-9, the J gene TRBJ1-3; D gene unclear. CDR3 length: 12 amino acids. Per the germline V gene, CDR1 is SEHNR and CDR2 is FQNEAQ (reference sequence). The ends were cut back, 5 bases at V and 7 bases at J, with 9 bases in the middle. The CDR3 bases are TGTGCCAGCAGCCTAGGAATCAACACCATATATTTT. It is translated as CASSLGINTIYF.

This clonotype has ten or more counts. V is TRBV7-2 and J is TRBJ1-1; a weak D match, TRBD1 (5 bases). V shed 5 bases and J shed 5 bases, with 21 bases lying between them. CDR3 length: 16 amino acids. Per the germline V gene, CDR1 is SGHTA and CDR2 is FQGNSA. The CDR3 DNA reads TGTGCCAGCAGCCCTGGGGCAGGTGGTGCGGTGACTGAAGCTTTCTTT. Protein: CASSPGAGGAVTEAFF.

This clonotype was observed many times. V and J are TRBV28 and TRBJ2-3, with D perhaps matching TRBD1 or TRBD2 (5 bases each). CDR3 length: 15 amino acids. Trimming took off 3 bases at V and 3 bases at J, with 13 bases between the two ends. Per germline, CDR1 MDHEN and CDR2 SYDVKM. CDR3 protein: CASSLGRAQTDTQYF. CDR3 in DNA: TGTGCCAGCAGTTTGGGACGGGCGCAAACAGATACGCAGTATTTT.

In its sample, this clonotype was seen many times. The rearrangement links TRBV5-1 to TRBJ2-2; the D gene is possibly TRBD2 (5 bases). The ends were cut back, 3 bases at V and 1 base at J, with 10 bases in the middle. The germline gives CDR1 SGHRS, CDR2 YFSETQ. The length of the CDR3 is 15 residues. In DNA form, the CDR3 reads TGCGCCAGCAGCTCCTTAGGAGGGAACACCGGGGAGCTGTTTTTT. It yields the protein CASSSLGGNTGELFF.

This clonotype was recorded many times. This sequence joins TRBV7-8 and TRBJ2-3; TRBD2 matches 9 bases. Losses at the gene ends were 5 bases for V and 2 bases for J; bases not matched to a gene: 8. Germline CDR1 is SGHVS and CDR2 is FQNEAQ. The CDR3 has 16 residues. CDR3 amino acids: CASSEGLAQLTDTQYF. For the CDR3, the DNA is TGTGCCAGCAGCGAAGGACTAGCGCAGCTCACAGATACGCAGTATTTT.

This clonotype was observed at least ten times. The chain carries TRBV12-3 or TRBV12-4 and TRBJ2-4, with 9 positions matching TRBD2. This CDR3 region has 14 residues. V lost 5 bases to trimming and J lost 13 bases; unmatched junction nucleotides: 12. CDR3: CASSPGGSGGLQYF. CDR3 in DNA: TGTGCCAGCAGTCCCGGTGGTAGCGGGGGCCTCCAGTACTTC.

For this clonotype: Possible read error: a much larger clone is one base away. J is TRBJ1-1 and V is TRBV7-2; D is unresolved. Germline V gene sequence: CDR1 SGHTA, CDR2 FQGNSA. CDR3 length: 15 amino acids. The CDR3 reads CASSPQWVPNTEASF. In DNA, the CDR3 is TGTGCCAGCAGCCCCCAATGGGTCCCGAACACTGAAGCTTCCTTT.

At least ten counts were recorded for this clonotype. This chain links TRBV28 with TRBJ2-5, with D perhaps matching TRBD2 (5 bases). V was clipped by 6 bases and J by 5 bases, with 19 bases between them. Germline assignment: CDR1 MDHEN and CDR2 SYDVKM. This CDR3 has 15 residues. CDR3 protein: CASSNRQARRETQYF. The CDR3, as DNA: TGTGCCAGCAGCAATCGACAAGCTAGGAGGGAGACCCAGTACTTC.

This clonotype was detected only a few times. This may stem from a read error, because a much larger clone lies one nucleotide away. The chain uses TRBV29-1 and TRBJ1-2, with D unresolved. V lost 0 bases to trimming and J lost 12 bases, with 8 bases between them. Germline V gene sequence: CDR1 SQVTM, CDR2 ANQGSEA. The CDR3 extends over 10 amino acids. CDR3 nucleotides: TGCAGCGTTGAAGATGACTCTGACACCTTC. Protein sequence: CSVEDDSDTF.

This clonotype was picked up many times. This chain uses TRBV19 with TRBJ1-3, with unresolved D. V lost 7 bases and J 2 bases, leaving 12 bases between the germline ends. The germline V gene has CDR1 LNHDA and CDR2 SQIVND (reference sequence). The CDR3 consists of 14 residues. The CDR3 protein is CASTASTAGNTIYF. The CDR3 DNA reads TGTGCCAGTACCGCTTCCACCGCTGGAAACACCATATATTTT.

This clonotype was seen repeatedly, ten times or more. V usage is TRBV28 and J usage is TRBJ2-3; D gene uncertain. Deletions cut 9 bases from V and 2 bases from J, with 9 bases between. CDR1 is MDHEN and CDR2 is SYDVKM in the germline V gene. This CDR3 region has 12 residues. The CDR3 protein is CASSVLTDTQYF. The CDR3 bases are TGTGCCAGTTCTGTCCTCACAGATACGCAGTATTTT.

In nucleotides, the CDR3 is TGTGCCAGCAGCTTAGAGCGGGGACTTGTGGATACGCAGTATTTT. This translates into CASSLERGLVDTQYF. V is TRBV5-4 and J is TRBJ2-3; TRBD2 aligns across 7 bases. Losses at the gene ends were 2 bases for V and 6 bases for J; bases not matched to a gene: 9. From germline, CDR1 is SGHNT and CDR2 YYREEE (reference sequence). CDR3 size: 15 residues.

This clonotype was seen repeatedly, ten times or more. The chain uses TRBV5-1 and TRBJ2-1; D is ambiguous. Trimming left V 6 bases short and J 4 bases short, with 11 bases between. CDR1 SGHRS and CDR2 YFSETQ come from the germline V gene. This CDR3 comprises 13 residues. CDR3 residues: CASTDPRYNEQFF. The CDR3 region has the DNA TGCGCCAGCACTGATCCAAGGTACAATGAGCAGTTCTTC.

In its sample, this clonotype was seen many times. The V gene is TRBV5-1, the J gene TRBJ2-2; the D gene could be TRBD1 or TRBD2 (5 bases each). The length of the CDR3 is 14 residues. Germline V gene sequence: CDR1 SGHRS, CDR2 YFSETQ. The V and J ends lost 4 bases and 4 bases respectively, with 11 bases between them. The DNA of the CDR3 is TGCGCCAGCAGCGTCGGGGACGGCACCGGGGAGCTGTTTTTT. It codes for CASSVGDGTGELFF.

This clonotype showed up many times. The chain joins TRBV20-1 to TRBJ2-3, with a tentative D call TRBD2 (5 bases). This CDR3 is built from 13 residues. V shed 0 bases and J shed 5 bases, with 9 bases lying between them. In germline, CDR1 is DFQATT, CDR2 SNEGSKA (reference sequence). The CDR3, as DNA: TGCAGTGCTAGAGATTTGCGGGTAGATACGCAGTATTTT. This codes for CSARDLRVDTQYF.

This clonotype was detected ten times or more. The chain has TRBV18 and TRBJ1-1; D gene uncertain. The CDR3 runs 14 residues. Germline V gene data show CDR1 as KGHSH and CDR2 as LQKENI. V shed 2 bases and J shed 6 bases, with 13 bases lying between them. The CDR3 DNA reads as TGTGCCAGCTCACCAGTCGTCAGGACGGCTGAAGCTTTCTTT. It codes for CASSPVVRTAEAFF. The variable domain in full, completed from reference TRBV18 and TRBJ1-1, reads NAGVMQNPRHLVRRRGQEARLRCSPMKGHSHVYWYRQLPEEGLKFMVYLQKENIIDESGMPKERFSAEFPKEGPSILRIQQVVRGDSAAYFCASSPVVRTAEAFFGQGTRLTVV.

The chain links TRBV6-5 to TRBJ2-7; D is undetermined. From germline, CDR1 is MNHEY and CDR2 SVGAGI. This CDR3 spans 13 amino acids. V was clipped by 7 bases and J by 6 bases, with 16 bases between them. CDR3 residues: CASKLGNDGEQYF. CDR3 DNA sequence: TGTGCCAGCAAGTTGGGGAACGATGGCGAGCAGTACTTC.

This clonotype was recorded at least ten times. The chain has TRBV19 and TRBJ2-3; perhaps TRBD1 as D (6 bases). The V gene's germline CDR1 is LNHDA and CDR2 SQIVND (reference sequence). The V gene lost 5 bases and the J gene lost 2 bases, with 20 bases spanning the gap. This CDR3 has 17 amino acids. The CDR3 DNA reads TGTGCCAGTAGTCGAAACTCGGACAGACGAATCACAGATACGCAGTATTTT. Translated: CASSRNSDRRITDTQYF. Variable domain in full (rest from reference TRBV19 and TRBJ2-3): DGGITQSPKYLFRKEGQNVTLSCEQNLNHDAMYWYRQDPGQGLRLIYYSQIVNDFQKGDIAEGYSVSREKKESFPLTVTSAQKNPTAFYLCASSRNSDRRITDTQYFGPGTRLTVL.

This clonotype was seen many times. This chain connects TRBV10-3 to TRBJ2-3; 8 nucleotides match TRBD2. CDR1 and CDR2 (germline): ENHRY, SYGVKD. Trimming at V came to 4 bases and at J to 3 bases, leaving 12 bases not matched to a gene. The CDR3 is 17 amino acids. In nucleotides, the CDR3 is TGTGCCATCAGTGGTGAGAATAGCGGGACGGCAACAGATACGCAGTATTTT. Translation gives CAISGENSGTATDTQYF.

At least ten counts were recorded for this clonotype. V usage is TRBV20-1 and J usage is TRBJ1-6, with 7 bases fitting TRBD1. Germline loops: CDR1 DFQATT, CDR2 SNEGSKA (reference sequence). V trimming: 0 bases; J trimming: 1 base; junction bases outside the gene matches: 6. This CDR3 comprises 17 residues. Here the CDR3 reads CSARDLYRGSYNSPLHF. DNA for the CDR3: TGCAGTGCTAGAGATCTGTACAGGGGATCCTATAATTCACCCCTCCACTTT.

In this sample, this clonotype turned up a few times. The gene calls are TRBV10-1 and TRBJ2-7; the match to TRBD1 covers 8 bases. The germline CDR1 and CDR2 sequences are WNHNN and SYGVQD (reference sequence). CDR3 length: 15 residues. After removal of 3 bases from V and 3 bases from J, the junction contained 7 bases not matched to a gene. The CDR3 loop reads CASSDAGTGIYEQYF. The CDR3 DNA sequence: TGCGCCAGCAGTGATGCCGGGACAGGCATCTACGAGCAGTACTTC.

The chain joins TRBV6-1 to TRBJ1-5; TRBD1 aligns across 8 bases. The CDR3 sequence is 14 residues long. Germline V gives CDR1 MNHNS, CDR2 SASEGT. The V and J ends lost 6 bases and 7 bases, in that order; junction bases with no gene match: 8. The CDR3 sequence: CASSRDRGVQPQHF. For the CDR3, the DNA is TGTGCCAGCAGCCGTGACAGGGGAGTGCAGCCCCAGCATTTT.

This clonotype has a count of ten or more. The CDR3 is CAIGGARLRSSYEQYF. The CDR3 nucleotides read TGTGCCATCGGGGGGGCAAGACTGCGGAGCTCCTACGAGCAGTACTTC. The rearrangement joins TRBV10-3 to TRBJ2-7; perhaps TRBD2 as D (7 bases). CDR3 size: 16 residues. Trimming shortened V by 8 bases and J by 0 bases, and 20 bases separated the two germline ends. CDR1 is ENHRY and CDR2 is SYGVKD in the germline V gene.

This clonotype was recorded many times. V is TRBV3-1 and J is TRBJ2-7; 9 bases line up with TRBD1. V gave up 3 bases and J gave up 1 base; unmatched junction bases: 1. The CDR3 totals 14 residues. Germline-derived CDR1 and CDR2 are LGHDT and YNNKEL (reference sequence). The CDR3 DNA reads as TGTGCCAGCAGCCACGGGACAGGGTCCTACGAGCAGTACTTC. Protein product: CASSHGTGSYEQYF.

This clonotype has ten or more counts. CDR3 protein: CSTGLASGPDTQYF. DNA for the CDR3: TGCAGCACAGGACTAGCGAGCGGACCAGATACGCAGTATTTT. V and J are TRBV29-1 and TRBJ2-3; TRBD2 aligns across 9 bases. This CDR3 has 14 residues. Germline loops: CDR1 SQVTM, CDR2 ANQGSEA. The V segment lost 8 bases and the J segment 4 bases; nucleotides outside the gene matches: 10.

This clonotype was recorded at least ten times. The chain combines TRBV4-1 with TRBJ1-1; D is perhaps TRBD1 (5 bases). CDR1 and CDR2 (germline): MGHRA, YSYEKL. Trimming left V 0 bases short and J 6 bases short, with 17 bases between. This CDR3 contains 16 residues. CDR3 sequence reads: CASSQDGGGGEAEAFF. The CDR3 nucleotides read TGCGCCAGCAGCCAAGATGGGGGAGGCGGGGAAGCTGAAGCTTTCTTT.